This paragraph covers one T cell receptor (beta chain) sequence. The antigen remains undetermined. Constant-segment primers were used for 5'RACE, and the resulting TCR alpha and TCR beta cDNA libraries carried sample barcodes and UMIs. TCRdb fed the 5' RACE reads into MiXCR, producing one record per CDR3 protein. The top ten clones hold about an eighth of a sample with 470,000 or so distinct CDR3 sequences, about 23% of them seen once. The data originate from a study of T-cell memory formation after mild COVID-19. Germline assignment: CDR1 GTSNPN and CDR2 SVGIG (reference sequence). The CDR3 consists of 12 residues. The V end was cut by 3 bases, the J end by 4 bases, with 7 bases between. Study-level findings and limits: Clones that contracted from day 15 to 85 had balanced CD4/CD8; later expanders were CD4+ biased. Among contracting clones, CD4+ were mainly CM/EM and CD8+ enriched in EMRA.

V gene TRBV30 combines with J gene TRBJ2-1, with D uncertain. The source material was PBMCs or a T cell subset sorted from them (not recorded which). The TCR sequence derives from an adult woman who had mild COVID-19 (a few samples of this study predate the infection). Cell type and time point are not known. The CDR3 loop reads CAWSRFYNEQFF. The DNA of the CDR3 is TGTGCCTGGAGCCGTTTTTACAATGAGCAGTTCTTC. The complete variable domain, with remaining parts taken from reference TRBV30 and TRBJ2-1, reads SQTIHQWPATLVQPVGSPLSLECTVEGTSNPNLYWYRQAAGRGLQLLFYSVGIGQISSEVPQNLSASRPQDRQFILSSKKLLLSDSGFYLCAWSRFYNEQFFGPGTRLTVL.